The clone carrying this TCR beta chain was recorded at least ten times. This record belongs to a study of molecular identifiers for immune sequencing clone quantification. MiXCR was run by TCRdb on the PCR reads, yielding one entry per CDR3 protein. The repertoire consists of about 640,000 distinct CDR3 sequences, with just under 20% occurring once and the leading ten covering roughly 0.83%. Sequencing was carried out using naive CD8+ T cells from blood, with Jurkat cell RNA spiked in. Subset defined: FACS-sorted CD8+CD4-CCR7+CD45RA+ naive T cells. The TCR originated in a human donor in good health. Some libraries in this study had Jurkat cell RNA spiked in.

CDR3 nucleotide sequence: TGTGCCAGCGACCCGGGACTAAGAGAGACCCAGTACTTC. Its translation: CASDPGLRETQYF. V gene TRBV7-9 combines with J gene TRBJ2-5, with 7 bases matching TRBD2. V gave up 8 bases and J gave up 4 bases; unmatched junction bases: 7. Germline CDR1 is SEHNR and CDR2 is FQNEAQ (reference sequence). This CDR3 region has 13 residues.